The 3 T cell receptor beta chains reported below all come from one sample, sequenced in a study of T cells in Graves' hyperthyroidism and ophthalmopathy. TCR beta CDR3 region amplification was performed from RNA transcripts. Carried out on the TCR CDR3, a first-round RT-PCR used the HTBI primer set. MiXCR, run by TCRdb on the multiplex PCR reads, gives a single entry per CDR3 protein. In the table there are fewer than 110,000 distinct CDR3 sequences, approximately 15% of which are singletons. The sample was blood. The receptors were sampled from a woman between 50 and 59 years old with Graves' hyperthyroidism.

This clonotype turned up a few times. The chain has TRBV15 and TRBJ1-2; D is ambiguous. V was cut by 1 base and J by 2 bases, with 5 bases left in between. Germline values: CDR1 LNHNV, CDR2 YYDKDF (reference sequence). The CDR3 has 13 residues. The CDR3 here is CATSRVGNYGYTF. As DNA, the CDR3 is TGTGCCACCAGCAGAGTAGGGAACTATGGCTACACCTTC.

This clonotype was picked up many times. The rearrangement uses TRBV30 and TRBJ2-1; 10 bases are a match to TRBD2. Germline V lookup: CDR1 GTSNPN, CDR2 SVGIG (reference sequence). CDR3 length: 21 amino acids. Trimming cost V 4 bases and J 7 bases; bases outside gene matches: 28. The CDR3, as DNA: TGTGCCTGGAATGACTTTTTAGGATGGTCCGCTAGCGGGAGATTCGGGAATGAGCAGTTCTTC. Its translation is CAWNDFLGWSASGRFGNEQFF.

There are many counts of this clonotype. This chain connects TRBV27 to TRBJ1-6, with D possibly matching TRBD1 (5 bases). Germline CDR1 reads MNHEY; CDR2 reads SMNVEV (reference sequence). The CDR3 loop spans 15 amino acids. V lost 0 bases and J 12 bases, leaving 15 bases between the germline ends. CDR3 nucleotide sequence: TGTGCCAGCAGTTTATCTTCCCGGGGCCTTCAACCCCTCCACTTT. This sequence encodes CASSLSSRGLQPLHF.